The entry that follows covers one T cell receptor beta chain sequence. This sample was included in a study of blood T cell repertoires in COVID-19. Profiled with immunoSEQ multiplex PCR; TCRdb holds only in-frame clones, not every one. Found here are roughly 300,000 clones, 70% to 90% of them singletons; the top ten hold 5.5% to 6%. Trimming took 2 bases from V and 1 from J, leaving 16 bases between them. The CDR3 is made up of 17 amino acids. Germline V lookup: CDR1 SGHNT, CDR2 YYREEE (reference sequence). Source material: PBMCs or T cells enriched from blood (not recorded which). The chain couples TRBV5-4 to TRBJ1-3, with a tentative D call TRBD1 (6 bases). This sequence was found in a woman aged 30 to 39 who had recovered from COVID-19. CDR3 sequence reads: CASSFRTEARSGNTIYF. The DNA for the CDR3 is TGTGCCAGCAGCTTTAGGACAGAAGCCCGTTCTGGAAACACCATATATTTT.